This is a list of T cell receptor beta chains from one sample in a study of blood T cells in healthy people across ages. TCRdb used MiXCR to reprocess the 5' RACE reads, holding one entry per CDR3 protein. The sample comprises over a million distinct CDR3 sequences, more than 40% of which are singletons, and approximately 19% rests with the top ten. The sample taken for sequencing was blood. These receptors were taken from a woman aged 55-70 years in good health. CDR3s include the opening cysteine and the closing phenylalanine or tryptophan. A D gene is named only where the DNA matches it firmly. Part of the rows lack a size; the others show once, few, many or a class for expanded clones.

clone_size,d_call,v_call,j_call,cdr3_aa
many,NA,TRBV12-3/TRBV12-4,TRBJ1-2,CASSLYGTSWGGYTF
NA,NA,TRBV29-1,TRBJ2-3,CSVSATSTDTQYF
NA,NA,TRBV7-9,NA,CAGSLYGPPPQGGFGYEQYF
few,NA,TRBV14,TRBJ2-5,CASSHGPSEQYF
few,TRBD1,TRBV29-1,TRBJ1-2,CSVGLGQGVYGYTF
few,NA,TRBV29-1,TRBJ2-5,CSVGQVMGTQYF
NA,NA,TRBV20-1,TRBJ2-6,CSARVFGGAAGANVLTF
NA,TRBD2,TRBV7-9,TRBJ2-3,CASSLAEASGSLDTQYF
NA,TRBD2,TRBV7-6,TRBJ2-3,CASSSGLAGGVTDTQYF
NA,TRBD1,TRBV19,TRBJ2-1,CASSSRTGVGEQFF
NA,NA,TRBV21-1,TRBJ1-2,CASSKETRDNYGYTF
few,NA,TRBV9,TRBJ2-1,CASSSGTNSYNEQFF
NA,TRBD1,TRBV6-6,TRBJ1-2,CASSERGQGNGYTF
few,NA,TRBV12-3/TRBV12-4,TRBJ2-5,CASTKDGQETQYF
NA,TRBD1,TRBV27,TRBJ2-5,CASSFNPGQDQETQYF
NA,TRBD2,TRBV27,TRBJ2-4,CASSLSGGGIQYF
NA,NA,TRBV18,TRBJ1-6,CAGSPEGGGRTPLHF
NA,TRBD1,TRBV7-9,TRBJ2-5,CASSSRQGGETQYF
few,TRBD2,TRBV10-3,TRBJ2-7,CAIRGEFGLARYEQYF
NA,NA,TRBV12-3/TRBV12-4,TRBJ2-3,CASRGKQPADTQYF
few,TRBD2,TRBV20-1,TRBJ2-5,CSAPHRGLAGGETQYF
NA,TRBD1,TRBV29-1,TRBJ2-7,CSVEVWDRVSSYEQYF
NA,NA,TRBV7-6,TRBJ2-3,CARRPGPHRDTQYF
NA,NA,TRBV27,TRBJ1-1,CASAPGGAEAFF
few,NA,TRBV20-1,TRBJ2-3,CSSQRSPTDTQYF
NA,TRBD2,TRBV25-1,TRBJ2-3,CASSGGLAGDRVTQYF
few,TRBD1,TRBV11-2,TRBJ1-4,CASSPGTGLSNEKLFF
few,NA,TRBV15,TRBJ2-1,CATSTDGNEQFF
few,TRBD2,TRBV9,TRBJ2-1,CASSPRTSGPNEQFF
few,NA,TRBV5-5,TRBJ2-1,CASSGGQGAGLAVNEQFF
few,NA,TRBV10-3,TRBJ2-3,CAISHRVRGAEDSSDTQYF
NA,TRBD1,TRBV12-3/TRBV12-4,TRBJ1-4,CASSQDRETNEKLFF
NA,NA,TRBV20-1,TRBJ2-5,CSARDRGPQEAQYF
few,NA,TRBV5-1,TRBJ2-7,CASSAGVTYEQYF
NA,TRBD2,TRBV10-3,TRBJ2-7,CAISESTPSGIQVHEQYF
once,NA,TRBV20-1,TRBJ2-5,CSASRGTKSETQYF
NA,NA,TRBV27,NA,CASSLSNQETQFF
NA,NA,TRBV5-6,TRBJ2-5,CASLVPGQETQYF
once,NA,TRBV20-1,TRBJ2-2,CSANRGTGANTGELFF
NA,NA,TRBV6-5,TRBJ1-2,CASSYSRGGGDYGYTF